This T cell receptor (beta chain) emerged from a study of blood T cell repertoires in COVID-19. The CDR3 has 14 amino acids. The V segment lost 6 bases and the J segment 3 bases; nucleotides outside the gene matches: 6. Germline loops: CDR1 MNHNY, CDR2 SVGAGI (reference sequence). Profiling relied on immunoSEQ multiplex PCR, and the TCRdb table lists in-frame clones only, not all of them. This sample has a few hundred thousand clones, with roughly 80% found just once. This clone has more than one count but fewer than ten. The chain carries TRBV6-6 and TRBJ1-2, with 8 bases that match TRBD1. Sequencing was carried out using peripheral blood. The clonotype comes from a person aged 65 to 79 with COVID-19, enrolled during active disease. The CDR3 is CASRYGQGDYGYTF. CDR3 in DNA: TGTGCCAGCAGGTACGGACAGGGAGACTATGGCTACACCTTC.